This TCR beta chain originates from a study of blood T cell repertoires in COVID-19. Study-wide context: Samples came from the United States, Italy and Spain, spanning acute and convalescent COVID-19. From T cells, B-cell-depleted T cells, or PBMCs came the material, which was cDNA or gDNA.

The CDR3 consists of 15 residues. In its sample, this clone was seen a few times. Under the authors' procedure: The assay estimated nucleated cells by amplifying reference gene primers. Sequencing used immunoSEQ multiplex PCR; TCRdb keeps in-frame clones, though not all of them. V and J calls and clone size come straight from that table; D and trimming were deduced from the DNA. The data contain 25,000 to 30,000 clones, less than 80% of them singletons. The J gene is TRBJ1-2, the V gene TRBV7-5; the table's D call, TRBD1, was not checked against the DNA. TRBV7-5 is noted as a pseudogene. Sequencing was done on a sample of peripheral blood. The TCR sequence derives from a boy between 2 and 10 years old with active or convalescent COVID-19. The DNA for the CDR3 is TGTGCCAGAAGCTTAGGGACAGGGGAAGACTATGGCTACACCTTC. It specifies CARSLGTGEDYGYTF.